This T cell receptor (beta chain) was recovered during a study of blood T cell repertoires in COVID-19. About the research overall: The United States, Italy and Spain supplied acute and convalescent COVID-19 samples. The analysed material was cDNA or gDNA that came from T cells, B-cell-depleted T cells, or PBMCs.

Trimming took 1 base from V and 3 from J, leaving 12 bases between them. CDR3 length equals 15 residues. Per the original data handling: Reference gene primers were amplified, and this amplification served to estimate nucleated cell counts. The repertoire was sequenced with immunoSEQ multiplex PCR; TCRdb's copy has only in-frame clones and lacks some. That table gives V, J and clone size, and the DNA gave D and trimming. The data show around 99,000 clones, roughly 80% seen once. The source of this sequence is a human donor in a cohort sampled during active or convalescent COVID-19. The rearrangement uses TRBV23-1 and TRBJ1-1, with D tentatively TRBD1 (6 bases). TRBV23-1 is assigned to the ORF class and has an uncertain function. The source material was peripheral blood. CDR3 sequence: CASSQLRTDDTEAFF. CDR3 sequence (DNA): TGCGCCAGCAGTCAATTAAGGACAGACGACACTGAAGCTTTCTTT.